This T cell receptor beta chain derives from a study of blood T cell repertoires in COVID-19. Study details: Samples representing acute and convalescent COVID-19 were sourced from the United States, Italy and Spain. Sample material is recorded as cDNA or gDNA derived from T cells, B-cell-depleted T cells, or PBMCs.

Per the study methods: Reference gene primer amplification in the assay estimated nucleated cell counts. TCRdb's copy holds only in-frame clones and misses some; the assay was immunoSEQ multiplex PCR. V and J calls and clone size are those listed in that table; D and trimming were worked out from the DNA. The data show over 200,000 clones, 83% seen once. J was trimmed by 5 bases and V by 5 bases; bases with no gene match: 4. The CDR3 is 15 amino acids. CDR1 MRHNA and CDR2 SNTAGT come from the germline V gene. The TCR was taken from a man aged 80 or over with acute or convalescent COVID-19. The sequenced sample consisted of peripheral blood. The chain employs TRBV6-4 and TRBJ2-1; 12 nucleotides agree with TRBD2. Here the CDR3 reads CASSLAGGIDNEQFF. The DNA for the CDR3 is TGTGCCAGCAGTCTAGCGGGAGGGATCGACAATGAGCAGTTCTTC.